The 26 T cell receptor beta chains below come from one sample, sequenced in a study of T-cell reconstitution after alpha-beta-depleted transplantation in children. The TCRbeta library was prepared with unique molecular identifiers. Via MiXCR, TCRdb re-called the PCR reads, giving one row per CDR3 protein. The data contain almost 500,000 distinct CDR3 sequences, under 12% of them singletons. The sequences come from PBMCs, collected before TCRalphabeta/CD19-depleted stem cell transplant. The receptor source for this set is a child aged 2 to 10 with inherited bone marrow failure, due to receive a stem cell transplant.

The chain employs TRBV5-6 and TRBJ2-4; 8 nucleotides agree with TRBD2. Germline V lookup: CDR1 SGHDT, CDR2 YYEEEE. V lost 7 bases to trimming and J lost 5 bases; unmatched junction nucleotides: 8. CDR3 length: 14 amino acids. The CDR3 loop is CASGPGLAENIQYF. The CDR3 region has the DNA TGTGCCAGCGGCCCCGGACTAGCAGAAAACATTCAGTACTTC.

This clonotype was seen repeatedly, ten times or more. The chain employs TRBV15 and TRBJ1-1; D gene uncertain. Deletions cut 2 bases from V and 8 bases from J, with 9 bases between. The CDR3 loop spans 12 amino acids. The V gene's germline CDR1 is LNHNV and CDR2 YYDKDF (reference sequence). CDR3 residues: CATSRRAGEAFF. The DNA of the CDR3 is TGTGCCACCAGCAGACGTGCCGGAGAAGCTTTCTTT.

The chain combines TRBV20-1 with TRBJ2-3, with D possibly being TRBD2 (6 bases). The V gene lost 5 bases and the J gene lost 2 bases, with 14 bases spanning the gap. CDR3 length: 14 residues. CDR1 and CDR2 from the germline V gene are DFQATT and SNEGSKA (reference sequence). The CDR3 here is CSARETVHTDTQYF. DNA for the CDR3: TGCAGTGCTCGGGAGACCGTACACACAGATACGCAGTATTTT.

The chain joins TRBV7-2 to TRBJ2-2, with TRBD1 matching 7 bases. CDR3 length: 14 amino acids. Per germline, CDR1 SGHTA and CDR2 FQGNSA. V shed 6 bases and J 7 bases; nucleotides not matched to a gene: 8. CDR3 sequence: CASRPNRGNGELFF. CDR3 nucleotides: TGTGCCAGCAGACCAAACAGGGGCAACGGGGAGCTGTTTTTT.

This clonotype was counted between two and nine times. CDR3 region: CATADRVLSYEQYF. In DNA, the CDR3 is TGTGCCACCGCAGACAGGGTTTTATCCTACGAGCAGTACTTC. This chain uses TRBV5-8 with TRBJ2-7; 7 nucleotides line up with TRBD1. Germline V gene data show CDR1 as SGHTS and CDR2 as YDEGEE. V lost 9 bases, J lost 1 base, and 10 bases stayed unmatched. This CDR3 is 14 amino acids long.

This clonotype turned up a few times. The CDR3 sequence: CASSLYKGKMDSRSGANVLTF. DNA for the CDR3: TGTGCCAGCAGCCTTTACAAGGGGAAGATGGACAGCCGCTCTGGGGCCAACGTCCTGACTTTC. The chain has TRBV14 and TRBJ2-6; D may be TRBD1 (6 bases). The CDR3 consists of 21 residues. Germline-derived CDR1 and CDR2 are SGHDN and FVKESK. V was cut by 4 bases and J by 0 bases, with 25 bases left in between. Drawing the rest from reference TRBV14 and TRBJ2-6, the complete variable domain is EAGVTQFPSHSVIEKGQTVTLRCDPISGHDNLYWYRRVMGKEIKFLLHFVKESKQDESGMPNNRFLAERTGGTYSTLKVQPAELEDSGVYFCASSLYKGKMDSRSGANVLTFGAGSRLTVL.

This clonotype has ten or more counts. The J gene is TRBJ2-2, the V gene TRBV5-1; 14 nucleotides align to TRBD2. Germline V gene sequence: CDR1 SGHRS, CDR2 YFSETQ. CDR3 length: 16 amino acids. V was clipped by 5 bases and J by 5 bases; unmatched bases: 5. DNA of the CDR3: TGCGCCAGCAGGGGACTAGCGGGAGAGTTGACCGGGGAGCTGTTTTTT. It is translated as CASRGLAGELTGELFF.

The chain has TRBV10-3 and TRBJ2-7, with unresolved D. Germline assignment: CDR1 ENHRY and CDR2 SYGVKD. The CDR3 is 12 amino acids. Trimming pared 4 bases from V and 2 bases from J, leaving 6 bases between. The CDR3 protein is CAISVAPYEQYF. DNA of the CDR3: TGTGCCATCAGTGTCGCACCCTACGAGCAGTACTTC.

This clonotype was counted ten times or more. The chain uses TRBV27 and TRBJ2-2, with 8 nucleotides matching TRBD2. Germline CDR1 and CDR2: MNHEY and SMNVEV (reference sequence). V gave up 3 bases and J gave up 4 bases; unmatched junction bases: 1. There are 14 residues in the CDR3. The CDR3 coding sequence is TGTGCCAGCAGTTTGGCGGGGGGCACCGGGGAGCTGTTTTTT. Translating gives CASSLAGGTGELFF.

This clonotype was detected many times. The chain recombines TRBV10-3 with TRBJ1-1; D may be TRBD1 (5 bases). Trimming removed 0 bases from V and 5 bases from J, with 13 bases in between. CDR1 and CDR2 from the germline V gene are ENHRY and SYGVKD. This CDR3 has 15 amino acids. In nucleotides, the CDR3 is TGTGCCATCAGTGAGTCGGGGCCAAGCTTGACTGAAGCTTTCTTT. It yields the protein CAISESGPSLTEAFF.

This clonotype was seen repeatedly, ten times or more. The chain employs TRBV20-1 and TRBJ1-2, with no clear D. Looked up from germline, CDR1 is DFQATT and CDR2 is SNEGSKA (reference sequence). V dropped 1 base and J dropped 0 bases, with 6 bases sitting between them. The CDR3 totals 13 residues. As DNA, the CDR3 is TGCAGTGCTAGAGTAGCAACTAACTATGGCTACACCTTC. Its protein product is CSARVATNYGYTF.

This clonotype was observed at least ten times. The rearrangement uses TRBV28 and TRBJ2-3; 8 bases align to TRBD2. The germline gives CDR1 MDHEN, CDR2 SYDVKM. V lost 1 base to trimming and J lost 0 bases; unmatched junction nucleotides: 9. This CDR3 region has 18 residues. This CDR3 reads CASSLYPTLAVSTDTQYF. The CDR3 DNA reads TGTGCCAGCAGTTTATACCCCACACTAGCGGTTAGCACAGATACGCAGTATTTT.

At least ten counts were recorded for this clonotype. The J gene is TRBJ1-2, the V gene TRBV11-2, with D uncertain. The CDR3 spans 12 residues. V gave up 3 bases and J gave up 7 bases, with 9 bases separating them. Per germline, CDR1 SGHAT and CDR2 FQNNGV. Written as DNA, the CDR3 is TGTGCCAGCAGCTTGGGGATCAGTGGCTACACCTTC. Translation gives CASSLGISGYTF. Combining the CDR3 with reference TRBV11-2 and TRBJ1-2 gives the whole variable domain EAGVAQSPRYKIIEKRQSVAFWCNPISGHATLYWYQQILGQGPKLLIQFQNNGVVDDSQLPKDRFSAERLKGVDSTLKIQPAKLEDSAVYLCASSLGISGYTFGSGTRLTVV.

At least ten counts were recorded for this clonotype. This sequence joins TRBV3-1 and TRBJ2-1; TRBD2 matches at 12 bases. The CDR3 has 15 amino acids. V shed 4 bases and J 7 bases; nucleotides not matched to a gene: 5. In germline, CDR1 is LGHDT, CDR2 YNNKEL (reference sequence). CDR3: CASSRLAGEGNEQFF. In DNA form, the CDR3 reads TGTGCCAGCAGCCGACTAGCGGGAGAGGGGAATGAGCAGTTCTTC.

There are many counts of this clonotype. The rearrangement uses TRBV7-6 and TRBJ2-5; 7 nucleotides match TRBD2. V gave up 0 bases and J gave up 4 bases; unmatched junction bases: 2. From germline, CDR1 is SGHVS and CDR2 FNYEAQ. This CDR3 has 14 residues. CDR3 sequence (DNA): TGTGCCAGCAGCTTAGCGGGAGGGGTAGAGACCCAGTACTTC. It is translated as CASSLAGGVETQYF.

This clonotype was seen repeatedly, ten times or more. The chain links TRBV12-3 or TRBV12-4 to TRBJ1-5; possibly TRBD1 for D (6 bases). V was shortened by 6 bases and J by 6 bases, with 12 bases between the two germline ends. This CDR3 is built from 13 residues. CDR3 amino acids: CASSRGLGQPQHF. The CDR3 DNA is TGTGCCAGCAGCAGGGGTTTAGGTCAGCCCCAGCATTTT.

In this sample, this clonotype turned up many times. The gene calls are TRBV12-3 or TRBV12-4 and TRBJ2-1, with D uncertain. The CDR3 consists of 14 residues. The germline V and J ends were trimmed by 5 bases and 0 bases, with 8 bases remaining between them. The CDR3 here is CASSDVSSYNEQFF. The DNA for the CDR3 is TGTGCCAGCAGTGACGTAAGCTCCTACAATGAGCAGTTCTTC.

This clonotype came up many times. The chain links TRBV12-3 or TRBV12-4 to TRBJ2-1; maybe TRBD1 (5 bases). CDR3 length: 10 residues. V was clipped by 7 bases and J by 8 bases, with 6 bases between them. The CDR3 nucleotides read TGTGCCAGCAAGGGGTATGAGCAGTTCTTC. Translation: CASKGYEQFF.

This clonotype was recorded a few times. The CDR3 DNA sequence: TGTGCCAGCAGTTACTTTTATTTATCGGAGCAGTTCTTC. Encoded protein: CASSYFYLSEQFF. The chain couples TRBV6-2 or TRBV6-3 to TRBJ2-1; D is unresolved. V was shortened by 1 base and J by 10 bases, with 11 bases between the two germline ends. The CDR3 runs to 13 residues. CDR1 is MNHEY and CDR2 is SVGEGT in the germline V gene.

Many counts were recorded for this clonotype. V is TRBV12-3 or TRBV12-4 and J is TRBJ2-2; a possible D gene is TRBD2 (6 bases). The CDR3 is made up of 16 amino acids. Trimming left V 6 bases short and J 4 bases short, with 18 bases between. The CDR3 region is CASRPLARAPTGELFF. The CDR3 DNA follows: TGTGCCAGCAGGCCCCTAGCGAGAGCTCCCACCGGGGAGCTGTTTTTT.

This clonotype was counted many times. V gene TRBV6-1 combines with J gene TRBJ2-7; TRBD2 agrees at 9 bases. Germline V gives CDR1 MNHNS, CDR2 SASEGT. The V segment lost 7 bases and the J segment 5 bases; nucleotides outside the gene matches: 12. The CDR3 spans 15 residues. The CDR3 nucleotides read TGTGCCAGCACCTCCCCGGGACTAGCTCGCCACGAGCAGTACTTC. Its protein is CASTSPGLARHEQYF.

This clonotype was seen many times. The rearrangement links TRBV12-3 or TRBV12-4 to TRBJ2-7; TRBD2 matches at 8 bases. The CDR3 covers 15 residues. Losses at the gene ends were 3 bases for V and 6 bases for J; bases not matched to a gene: 10. Written as DNA, the CDR3 is TGTGCCAGCAGTTTTGGTTTCGGGAGGGGCAGCGAGCAGTACTTC. It specifies CASSFGFGRGSEQYF.

This clonotype was detected many times. This chain links TRBV20-1 with TRBJ2-5, with D uncertain. Germline CDR1 is DFQATT and CDR2 is SNEGSKA (reference sequence). The V end was cut by 3 bases, the J end by 7 bases, with 21 bases between. The CDR3 is 15 residues long. CDR3 sequence: CSASLGGAAVATQYF. In nucleotides, the CDR3 is TGCAGTGCTAGTTTGGGCGGAGCTGCAGTCGCGACCCAGTACTTC.

In this sample, this clonotype turned up many times. The CDR3 region is CSARVGGLGTGNTIYF. CDR3 coding DNA: TGCAGTGCTAGAGTGGGGGGGCTGGGAACTGGAAACACCATATATTTT. The V gene is TRBV20-1, the J gene TRBJ1-3; perhaps TRBD1 as D (6 bases). V lost 1 base to trimming and J lost 2 bases, with 15 bases between them. CDR1 and CDR2 (germline): DFQATT, SNEGSKA (reference sequence). The CDR3 totals 16 residues.

Many counts were recorded for this clonotype. The rearrangement joins TRBV20-1 to TRBJ2-7, with TRBD1 as a possible D gene (6 bases). Trimming took 0 bases from V and 2 from J, leaving 20 bases between them. Germline CDR1 is DFQATT and CDR2 is SNEGSKA (reference sequence). CDR3 size: 17 residues. The DNA of the CDR3 is TGCAGTGCTAGAGATATCGTAAGGACAGCCTTAGCCTACGAGCAGTACTTC. Its protein is CSARDIVRTALAYEQYF.

This clonotype was observed many times. The gene calls are TRBV20-1 and TRBJ1-1; unclear D gene. The CDR3 has 15 residues. Germline CDR1 reads DFQATT; CDR2 reads SNEGSKA (reference sequence). Trimming removed 6 bases from V and 0 bases from J, with 17 bases in between. In DNA form, the CDR3 reads TGCAGTGCCCAACACATTGGGAGAGTGAACACTGAAGCTTTCTTT. Amino acids: CSAQHIGRVNTEAFF.